This paragraph covers one TCR beta chain sequence. This entry comes from a study of control samples from healthy donors and cancer patients. Assay: immunoSEQ multiplex PCR; the TCRdb copy retains only in-frame clones and omits some. The sample has 75,000 to 95,000 clones; 90% are singletons. The ends lost 7 bases at V and 1 base at J; junction bases unmatched: 11. Germline assignment: CDR1 SGHRS and CDR2 YFSETQ. This CDR3 comprises 15 residues. Sequencing was carried out using blood. This TCR derives from a woman in her late teens or twenties in good health. The V and J genes are TRBV5-1 and TRBJ2-7; 7 nucleotides agree with TRBD2. CDR3: CASGLEGGISYEQYF. The CDR3 bases are TGCGCCAGCGGGCTAGAGGGAGGGATTTCCTACGAGCAGTACTTC.